The 9 T cell receptor beta chains given below trace back to one sample, sequenced in a study of T cell repertoires in aging, cancer and after chemotherapy. Multiplex touch-down PCR with TRB-A/B primers amplified rearranged V-D-J TRB sequences. TCRdb itself ran the multiplex PCR reads through MiXCR, one entry per CDR3 protein. The table lists 15,000 to 20,000 distinct CDR3 sequences, around 40% of them singletons. Peripheral blood genomic DNA, not sorted cells or RNA, was the template. Sequencing was performed on blood. These receptors all come from a human donor with a solid tumor.

J is TRBJ2-1 and V is TRBV12-3 or TRBV12-4; D is ambiguous. Trimming stripped 8 bases from V and 8 bases from J, with 7 bases between. The CDR3 covers 10 residues. CDR3 coding DNA: TGTGCCAGCGGACGAGATGAGCAGTTCTTC. As protein: CASGRDEQFF.

This chain links TRBV6-4 with TRBJ2-6; D ambiguous. V lost 2 bases and J 0 bases, leaving 2 bases between the germline ends. The CDR3 contains 14 residues. The germline CDR1 and CDR2 sequences are MRHNA and SNTAGT. CDR3 amino acids: CASSDNSGANVLTF. CDR3 DNA: TGTGCCAGCAGTGACAACTCTGGGGCCAACGTCCTGACTTTC.

The CDR3 sequence is CASSLGVRIYTGELFF. Written as DNA, the CDR3 is TGTGCCAGCAGCCTAGGGGTCAGAATATACACCGGGGAGCTGTTTTTT. The chain carries TRBV11-2 and TRBJ2-2, with a possible D match to TRBD1 (5 bases). CDR1 and CDR2 from the germline V gene are SGHAT and FQNNGV. Trimming took 5 bases from V and 3 from J, leaving 16 bases between them. This CDR3 is 16 amino acids long.

The rearrangement links TRBV6-2 or TRBV6-3 to TRBJ2-5; D is unclear. This CDR3 spans 16 amino acids. The V end was cut by 5 bases, the J end by 0 bases, with 16 bases between. Germline CDR1 reads MNHEY; CDR2 reads SVGEGT. CDR3 amino acids: CASSPPPLTYQETQYF. CDR3 DNA sequence: TGTGCCAGCAGTCCTCCCCCTCTAACGTACCAAGAGACCCAGTACTTC.

This clonotype was counted only a few times. V gene TRBV6-4 combines with J gene TRBJ2-5; possible D gene TRBD2, 6 bases. V was pared by 4 bases and J by 7 bases, with 16 bases between. This CDR3 has 14 residues. Germline loops: CDR1 MRHNA, CDR2 SNTAGT. For the CDR3, the DNA is TGTGCCAGCAGTGGGACTACCCGATGGTGGACCCAGTACTTC. Its translation is CASSGTTRWWTQYF.

V usage is TRBV11-2 and J usage is TRBJ2-5, with TRBD1 as a possible D gene (7 bases). CDR3 size: 14 residues. Germline values: CDR1 SGHAT, CDR2 FQNNGV. V dropped 5 bases and J dropped 4 bases, with 14 bases sitting between them. The chain's CDR3 is CASSPPQGGETQYF. CDR3 nucleotide sequence: TGTGCCAGCAGCCCTCCCCAGGGGGGAGAGACCCAGTACTTC.

The gene calls are TRBV6-5 and TRBJ1-2; D not certain. Germline loops: CDR1 MNHEY, CDR2 SVGAGI. V lost 2 bases to trimming and J lost 3 bases, with 13 bases between them. The CDR3 totals 15 residues. The CDR3 sequence is CASSYPDPKDYGYTF. The CDR3 DNA reads TGTGCCAGCAGTTACCCAGACCCGAAGGACTATGGCTACACCTTC.

The rearrangement uses TRBV13 and TRBJ1-4; D is ambiguous. The CDR3 contains 14 residues. The V and J ends lost 1 base and 4 bases respectively, with 7 bases between them. Germline lookup yields CDR1 PRHDT and CDR2 FYEKMQ (reference sequence). The CDR3 DNA sequence: TGTGCCAGCAGCTTAGCACTGTTTAATGAAAAACTGTTTTTT. Protein product: CASSLALFNEKLFF.

V and J are TRBV20-1 and TRBJ1-3; 10 nucleotides align to TRBD1. This CDR3 is 15 amino acids long. V lost 6 bases to trimming and J lost 7 bases; unmatched junction nucleotides: 12. CDR1 DFQATT and CDR2 SNEGSKA come from the germline V gene (reference sequence). The CDR3 loop reads CSATNGQGVGNTIYF. The CDR3, as DNA: TGCAGTGCCACGAACGGACAGGGGGTAGGGAACACCATATATTTT.